Listed here are 18 T cell receptor beta chains from one sample, sequenced in a study of CD8 T cells in Susac syndrome. Reverse transcription of about 0.45 to 1 ug RNA was carried out with random hexamers. TCRdb passed the immunoSEQ multiplex PCR reads through MiXCR, listing each CDR3 protein once. The data show about 84,000 distinct CDR3 sequences, with roughly 91% seen just once and around 0.34% held by the top ten. Sequencing was carried out using CD8+ T cells from PBMCs. The receptors originated from a human donor in good health.

This clonotype was picked up a small number of times. CDR3 nucleotide sequence: TGTGCCAGCAGCTTAGGAGGCGCAGGGAGTTACGAGCAGTACTTC. It yields the protein CASSLGGAGSYEQYF. The chain links TRBV7-8 to TRBJ2-7; the D call may be TRBD1 or TRBD2 (5 bases each). The CDR3 spans 15 residues. CDR1 and CDR2 from the germline V gene are SGHVS and FQNEAQ. The V and J ends lost 1 base and 4 bases respectively, with 14 bases between them.

The chain couples TRBV4-1 to TRBJ2-7; 7 bases line up with TRBD2. The CDR3 runs 18 residues. Germline lookup yields CDR1 MGHRA and CDR2 YSYEKL. Trimming at V came to 0 bases and at J to 0 bases, leaving 11 bases not matched to a gene. DNA for the CDR3: TGCGCCAGCAGCCAAGATTTGGCTAGCGGCTCGAGCTCCTACGAGCAGTACTTC. It translates to CASSQDLASGSSSYEQYF.

This rearrangement joins TRBV29-1 to TRBJ1-2; the D gene is possibly TRBD1 (5 bases). Germline V gives CDR1 SQVTM, CDR2 ANQGSEA. With 3 bases removed from V and 2 bases from J, the gap between germline ends came to 10 bases. CDR3 length: 13 residues. CDR3 sequence (DNA): TGCAGCGTTGACGGGGGTCGAAACTATGGCTACACCTTC. Protein: CSVDGGRNYGYTF.

V is TRBV3-1 and J is TRBJ2-5; D is perhaps TRBD2 (6 bases). There are 14 residues in the CDR3. The V gene's germline CDR1 is LGHDT and CDR2 YNNKEL (reference sequence). The CDR3 reads CATLPGGVEETQYF. CDR3 in DNA: TGTGCGACGCTCCCCGGCGGGGTCGAGGAGACCCAGTACTTC.

The chain has TRBV6-6 and TRBJ2-7; 7 nucleotides match TRBD2. The V segment lost 0 bases and the J segment 0 bases; nucleotides outside the gene matches: 5. The CDR3 consists of 16 residues. Germline assignment: CDR1 MNHNY and CDR2 SVGAGI (reference sequence). CDR3 nucleotide sequence: TGTGCCAGCAGTTACTCTGCCGGGGAGGGCTCCTACGAGCAGTACTTC. It translates to CASSYSAGEGSYEQYF.

This clonotype was detected only a few times. The J gene is TRBJ2-7, the V gene TRBV29-1; D may be TRBD1 or TRBD2 (6 bases each). Between the trimmed V and J ends, which lost 1 base and 7 bases, there was a span of 20 bases. This CDR3 has 15 residues. Germline-derived CDR1 and CDR2 are SQVTM and ANQGSEA. CDR3 loop: CSVEGGSGAAGEQYF. CDR3 nucleotide sequence: TGCAGCGTTGAAGGTGGATCGGGGGCCGCGGGAGAGCAGTACTTC.

The chain combines TRBV7-9 with TRBJ1-1, with TRBD1 as a possible D gene (5 bases). V shed 5 bases and J shed 2 bases, with 15 bases lying between them. CDR1 is SEHNR and CDR2 is FQNEAQ in the germline V gene (reference sequence). The CDR3 extends over 15 amino acids. For the CDR3, the DNA is TGTGCCAGCAGCCTCCTGGGGGGGATTAACACTGAAGCTTTCTTT. This codes for CASSLLGGINTEAFF.

The CDR3 DNA sequence: TGTGCCAGCAGCTCCGCCGAGGAGCTGTTTTTT. Protein sequence: CASSSAEELFF. This chain links TRBV5-4 with TRBJ2-2; D is undetermined. The V end was cut by 3 bases, the J end by 10 bases, with 7 bases between. Germline V gene data show CDR1 as SGHNT and CDR2 as YYREEE (reference sequence). The CDR3 covers 11 residues.

The chain carries TRBV18 and TRBJ1-6, with D possibly being TRBD1 (5 bases). Trimming left V 0 bases short and J 5 bases short, with 17 bases between. Germline lookup yields CDR1 KGHSH and CDR2 LQKENI. CDR3 length: 18 amino acids. The CDR3 is CASSPPRVGHPNNSPLHF. The CDR3 DNA reads TGTGCCAGCTCACCACCCCGGGTAGGACACCCAAATAATTCACCCCTCCACTTT.

The chain joins TRBV13 to TRBJ1-1; D is possibly TRBD1 (5 bases). The ends were cut back, 3 bases at V and 2 bases at J, with 10 bases in the middle. This CDR3 is built from 14 residues. The germline gives CDR1 PRHDT, CDR2 FYEKMQ (reference sequence). In nucleotides, the CDR3 is TGTGCCAGCAGCTTGGTCGGGGGAAACACTGAAGCTTTCTTT. Its translation is CASSLVGGNTEAFF.

The J gene is TRBJ2-5, the V gene TRBV24-1; a weak D match, TRBD1 (6 bases). The germline V gene has CDR1 KGHDR and CDR2 SFDVKD. The CDR3 is 15 residues long. With 2 bases removed from V and 0 bases from J, the gap between germline ends came to 9 bases. CDR3 in amino acids: CATSDSRTDQETQYF. The CDR3 region has the DNA TGTGCCACCAGTGATTCCCGGACAGACCAAGAGACCCAGTACTTC.

Here the CDR3 DNA reads TGTGCCAGCAGCCCGGGGATTGACTCCTACGAGCAGTACTTC. Protein product: CASSPGIDSYEQYF. This rearrangement joins TRBV7-9 to TRBJ2-7; perhaps TRBD2 as D (5 bases). Trimming took 5 bases from V and 0 from J, leaving 11 bases between them. The CDR3 extends over 14 amino acids. The germline V gene has CDR1 SEHNR and CDR2 FQNEAQ (reference sequence).

The V call is TRBV10-3, the J call TRBJ2-7, with 8 nucleotides matching TRBD2. Trimming removed 6 bases from V and 5 bases from J; junction bases left unmatched: 6. The CDR3 is 13 residues long. Germline V CDR1 and CDR2: ENHRY, SYGVKD. The CDR3 sequence is CAIRGGGLNEQYF. The CDR3 DNA reads TGTGCCATCAGAGGCGGGGGGCTTAACGAGCAGTACTTC.

CDR3 DNA: TGTGCCAGCAGCCACCCTTCAGAGAACACTGAAGCTTTCTTT. Translated, it gives CASSHPSENTEAFF. The rearrangement uses TRBV4-2 and TRBJ1-1; D is undetermined. The V end was cut by 3 bases, the J end by 1 base, with 9 bases between. The CDR3 totals 14 residues. CDR1 is LGHNA and CDR2 is YNFKEQ in the germline V gene.

V usage is TRBV29-1 and J usage is TRBJ2-2; 12 bases are shared with TRBD1. V lost 5 bases, J lost 6 bases, and 7 bases stayed unmatched. Germline V CDR1 and CDR2: SQVTM, ANQGSEA. The CDR3 loop spans 15 amino acids. The CDR3 here is CSVTPGTGGPGELFF. CDR3 DNA sequence: TGCAGCGTTACTCCCGGGACAGGGGGCCCCGGGGAGCTGTTTTTT.

The V gene is TRBV29-1, the J gene TRBJ1-4, with D possibly being TRBD1 (6 bases). CDR3 length: 11 amino acids. Trimming shortened V by 4 bases and J by 9 bases, and 9 bases separated the two germline ends. In germline, CDR1 is SQVTM, CDR2 ANQGSEA. CDR3 coding DNA: TGCAGCGTTGTTGGACAGAAAAAACTGTTTTTT. Its translation is CSVVGQKKLFF.

The rearrangement joins TRBV12-3 or TRBV12-4 to TRBJ2-7, with D possibly matching TRBD2 (6 bases). The V end was cut by 5 bases, the J end by 5 bases, with 7 bases between. The CDR3 extends over 11 amino acids. The CDR3 DNA sequence: TGTGCCAGCAGTGGAGGGAACGAGCAGTACTTC. Its protein is CASSGGNEQYF.

The table lists this clonotype with a few counts. The chain joins TRBV27 to TRBJ2-7, with a possible D match to TRBD1 (6 bases). This CDR3 contains 14 residues. Trimming stripped 4 bases from V and 3 bases from J, with 13 bases between. CDR1 and CDR2 from the germline V gene are MNHEY and SMNVEV (reference sequence). The chain's CDR3 is CASSSRTVNYEQYF. In DNA form, the CDR3 reads TGTGCCAGCAGTTCCCGGACAGTAAACTACGAGCAGTACTTC.